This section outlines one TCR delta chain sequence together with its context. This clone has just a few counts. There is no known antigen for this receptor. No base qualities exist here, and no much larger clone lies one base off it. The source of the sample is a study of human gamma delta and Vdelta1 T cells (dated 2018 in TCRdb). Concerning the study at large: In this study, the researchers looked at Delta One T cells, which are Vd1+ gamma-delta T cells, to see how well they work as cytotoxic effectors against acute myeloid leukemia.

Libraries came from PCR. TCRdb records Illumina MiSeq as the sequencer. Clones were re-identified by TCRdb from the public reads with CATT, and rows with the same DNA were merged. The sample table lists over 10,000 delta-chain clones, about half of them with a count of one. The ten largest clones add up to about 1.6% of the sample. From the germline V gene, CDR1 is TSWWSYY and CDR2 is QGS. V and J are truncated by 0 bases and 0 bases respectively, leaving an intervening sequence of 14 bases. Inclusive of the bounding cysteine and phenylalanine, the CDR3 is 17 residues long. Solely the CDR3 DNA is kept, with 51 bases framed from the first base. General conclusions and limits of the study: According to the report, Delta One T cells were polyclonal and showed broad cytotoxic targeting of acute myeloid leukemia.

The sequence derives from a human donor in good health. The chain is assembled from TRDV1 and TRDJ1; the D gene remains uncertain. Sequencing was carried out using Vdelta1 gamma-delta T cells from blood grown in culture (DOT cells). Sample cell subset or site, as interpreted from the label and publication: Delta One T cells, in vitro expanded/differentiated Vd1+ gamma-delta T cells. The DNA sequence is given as TGTGCTCTTGGGGAACTCCCTGGTCTAGGGTACACCGATAAACTCATCTTT. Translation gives CALGELPGLGYTDKLIF.